This T cell receptor beta chain appears in the sequencing data of a study of T-cell memory formation after mild COVID-19. In the study overall: Largely, the TCR clusters proved donor specific.

Study-wide results and caveats: Researchers found some responding clones in pre-infection memory, a sign that cross-reactive memory joined. Whether second-wave clones peaking at day 37 were SARS-CoV-2 specific went unconfirmed. Among contracting clones, CD4+ were mainly CM/EM and CD8+ enriched in EMRA.

The table lists this clonotype with a few counts. Antigen unknown. TCRdb independently ran MiXCR on the 5' RACE reads; one entry per CDR3 protein. Among 200,000 to 250,000 distinct CDR3 sequences listed, 8% to 9.5% were seen once. The CDR3 is 12 residues long. The V and J ends lost 4 bases and 10 bases respectively, with 13 bases between them. Germline CDR1 is SGHDN and CDR2 is FVKESK. The receptor's source is a man aged 18-30 years who had mild COVID-19 (a few samples of this study predate the infection). Cell type and time point are not known. The chain employs TRBV14 and TRBJ1-1, with D tentatively TRBD1 (5 bases). The sample taken for sequencing was PBMCs or a T cell subset sorted from them (not recorded which). The DNA of the CDR3 is TGTGCCAGCAGCCGGGGCAAAGGCCGAGCTTTCTTT. Protein product: CASSRGKGRAFF.